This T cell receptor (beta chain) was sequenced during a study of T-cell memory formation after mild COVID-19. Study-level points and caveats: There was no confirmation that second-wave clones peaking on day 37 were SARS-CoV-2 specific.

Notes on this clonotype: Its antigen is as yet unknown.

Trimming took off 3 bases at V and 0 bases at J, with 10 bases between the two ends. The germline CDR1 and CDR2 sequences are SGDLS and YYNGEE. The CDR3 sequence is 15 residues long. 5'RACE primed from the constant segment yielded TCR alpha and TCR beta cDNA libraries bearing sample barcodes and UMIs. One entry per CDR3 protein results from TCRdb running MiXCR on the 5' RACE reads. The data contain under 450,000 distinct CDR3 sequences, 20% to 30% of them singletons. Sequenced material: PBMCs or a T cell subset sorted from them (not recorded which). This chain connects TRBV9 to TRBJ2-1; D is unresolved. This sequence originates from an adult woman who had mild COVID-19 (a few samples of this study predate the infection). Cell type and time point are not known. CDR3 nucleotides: TGTGCCAGCAGCGGCGCTAGGGCCTCCTACAATGAGCAGTTCTTC. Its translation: CASSGARASYNEQFF.